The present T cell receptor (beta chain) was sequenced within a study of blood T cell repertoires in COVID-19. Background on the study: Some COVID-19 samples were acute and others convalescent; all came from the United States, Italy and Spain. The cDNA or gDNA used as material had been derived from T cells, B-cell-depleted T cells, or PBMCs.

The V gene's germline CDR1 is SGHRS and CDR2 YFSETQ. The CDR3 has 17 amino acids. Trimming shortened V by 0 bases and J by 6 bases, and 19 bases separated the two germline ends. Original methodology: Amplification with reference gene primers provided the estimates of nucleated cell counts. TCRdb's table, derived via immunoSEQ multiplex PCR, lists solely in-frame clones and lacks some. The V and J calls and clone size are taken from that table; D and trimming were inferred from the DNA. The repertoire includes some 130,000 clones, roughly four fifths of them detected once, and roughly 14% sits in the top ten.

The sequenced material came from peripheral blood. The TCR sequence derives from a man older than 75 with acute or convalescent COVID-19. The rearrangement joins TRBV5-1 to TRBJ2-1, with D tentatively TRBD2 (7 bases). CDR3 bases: TGCGCCAGCAGCTTGGCTGCGGGGGCCACCGAGTTCAATGAGCAGTTCTTC. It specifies CASSLAAGATEFNEQFF.